This T cell receptor beta chain stems from a study of vaccination and CD4 T cells after COVID-19. On the study more broadly: The study enrolled six male and four female convalescents, two of whom were Hispanic. General observations from the study: No early post-infection timepoints were studied, and convalescent patients studied were relatively few.

Unmatched junction bases numbered 4, after V lost 2 bases and J lost 8 bases. CDR1 and CDR2 (germline): SGHAT, FQNNGV. The CDR3 runs 15 residues. Cultured CD4+ T cell DNA underwent sequencing with the Oncomine TCR Beta short-read assay. TCRdb itself ran the PCR reads through MiXCR, one entry per CDR3 protein. The table includes about 7,100 distinct CDR3 sequences, approximately 45% detected once. This clonotype occurred a few times. The target antigen is unknown. Indicated treatment: roughly nine-day PBMC culture with coronavirus spike peptide pools or control peptides (ViraFEST assay). It was before the COVID-19 pandemic (2011-2018) that the unexposed donor's CD4+ T cells were collected.

The TCR was taken from a human donor in good health. Sample: CD4+ T cells from blood, cultured in vitro. The J gene is TRBJ1-6, the V gene TRBV11-2; 9 bases fit TRBD1. The CDR3 loop reads CASSLTGGRDSPLHF. The CDR3 DNA sequence: TGTGCCAGCAGCTTAACAGGGGGCAGAGATTCACCCCTCCACTTT.